Below are 26 T cell receptor beta chains sequenced from a single sample in a study of naive and memory T cell subsets. Study-level results: Especially in CD8 cells, naive repertoires contained a few larger clonotypes, possibly CD45RA-re-expressing memory cells.

Both TRBC1 and TRBC2 were covered by a beta constant-region primer of two equimolar oligonucleotides. The ligated cDNA underwent four PCR rounds using SP2 and nested alpha and beta constant-region primers. TCRdb reanalysed the UMI-ligation and nested PCR reads using MiXCR and keeps one entry per CDR3 protein. The data contain 150,000 or so distinct CDR3 sequences, over 20% of them seen just once; the ten biggest clones take up less than 0.13%. Their recognized antigens are unknown. Specimen: naive CD4+ T cells from blood. These TCRs come from a human donor in good health.

This chain connects TRBV12-3 or TRBV12-4 to TRBJ1-1; possibly TRBD1 for D (5 bases). The CDR3 contains 13 residues. The germline V and J ends were trimmed by 3 bases and 7 bases, with 12 bases remaining between them. The DNA of the CDR3 is TGTGCCAGCAGTTTTTTGGACAATCGTGAAGCTTTCTTT. Its protein is CASSFLDNREAFF.

This clonotype has just a few counts. This chain uses TRBV10-3 with TRBJ2-7; tentative D call: TRBD2 (6 bases). Trimming took off 3 bases at V and 0 bases at J, with 15 bases between the two ends. The CDR3 covers 16 residues. Germline CDR1 and CDR2: ENHRY and SYGVKD. Here the CDR3 reads CAISDPGLLSSYEQYF. The CDR3 nucleotides are TGTGCCATCAGTGACCCGGGACTGCTGAGCTCCTACGAGCAGTACTTC.

The chain recombines TRBV20-1 with TRBJ1-3; D perhaps matches TRBD1 (5 bases). Trimming pared 6 bases from V and 2 bases from J, leaving 11 bases between. The CDR3 is made up of 13 amino acids. Germline loops: CDR1 DFQATT, CDR2 SNEGSKA (reference sequence). The CDR3 nucleotides are TGCAGTGCACGGTACAGGACTGGAAACACCATATATTTT. It codes for CSARYRTGNTIYF.

The gene calls are TRBV6-5 and TRBJ2-7, with TRBD2 matching 12 bases. V was pared by 5 bases and J by 6 bases, with 14 bases of the junction left unmatched. This CDR3 is 17 amino acids long. Per the germline V gene, CDR1 is MNHEY and CDR2 is SVGAGI. CDR3 amino acids: CASSILAGGPTPGEQYF. CDR3 sequence (DNA): TGTGCCAGCAGTATCCTAGCGGGAGGGCCAACCCCAGGCGAGCAGTACTTC.

The rearrangement links TRBV6-2 or TRBV6-3 to TRBJ2-7, with a possible D match to TRBD1 (5 bases). The CDR3 is made up of 13 amino acids. The germline V gene encodes CDR1 MNHEY and CDR2 SVGEGT. Trimming shortened V by 2 bases and J by 3 bases, and 8 bases separated the two germline ends. The DNA of the CDR3 is TGTGCCAGCAGTTACATACAGGTCTACGAGCAGTACTTC. Translated: CASSYIQVYEQYF.

The chain combines TRBV28 with TRBJ1-1, with a tentative D call TRBD1 (6 bases). The CDR3 totals 12 residues. Trimming stripped 6 bases from V and 5 bases from J, with 10 bases between. Germline-derived CDR1 and CDR2 are MDHEN and SYDVKM. CDR3 residues: CASRRQATEAFF. The DNA of the CDR3 is TGTGCCAGCAGGAGACAGGCAACTGAAGCTTTCTTT.

CDR3 DNA sequence: TGCAGCGCCCTGACAGAGCCTAATCAGCCCCAGCATTTT. It yields the protein CSALTEPNQPQHF. The chain carries TRBV29-1 and TRBJ1-5; D may be TRBD1 (5 bases). From germline, CDR1 is SQVTM and CDR2 ANQGSEA. The CDR3 has 13 residues. Trimming took off 7 bases at V and 4 bases at J, with 14 bases between the two ends. The variable domain in full, with the rest retrieved from reference TRBV29-1 and TRBJ1-5, is SAVISQKPSRDICQRGTSLTIQCQVDSQVTMMFWYRQQPGQSLTLIATANQGSEATYESGFVIDKFPISRPNLTFSTLTVSNMSPEDSSIYLCSALTEPNQPQHFGDGTRLSIL.

The rearrangement joins TRBV6-2 or TRBV6-3 to TRBJ1-1, with TRBD1 as a possible D gene (6 bases). This CDR3 region has 14 residues. The germline CDR1 and CDR2 sequences are MNHEY and SVGEGT. V was cut by 2 bases and J by 5 bases, with 12 bases left in between. The CDR3, as DNA: TGTGCCAGCAGTTACCTTGCCGGGACAACTGAAGCTTTCTTT. Protein sequence: CASSYLAGTTEAFF.

The chain recombines TRBV27 with TRBJ1-2; D is undetermined. The CDR3 consists of 16 residues. V gave up 3 bases and J gave up 2 bases, with 16 bases separating them. The germline V gene has CDR1 MNHEY and CDR2 SMNVEV (reference sequence). This CDR3 is CASSFKPGGTNYGYTF. CDR3 sequence (DNA): TGTGCCAGCAGTTTTAAGCCGGGAGGAACCAACTATGGCTACACCTTC.

CDR3 sequence (DNA): TGTGCCAGCAGCTCTCAAGGTGGGAGCTACGAGCAGTACTTC. It is translated as CASSSQGGSYEQYF. The chain combines TRBV5-6 with TRBJ2-7, with a weak D call TRBD2 (5 bases). Trimming removed 3 bases at V and 3 bases at J, with 13 bases between. Germline V gives CDR1 SGHDT, CDR2 YYEEEE. The CDR3 is made up of 14 amino acids. The whole variable domain, filled in from reference TRBV5-6 and TRBJ2-7, reads DAGVTQSPTHLIKTRGQQVTLRCSPKSGHDTVSWYQQALGQGPQFIFQYYEEEERQRGNFPDRFSGHQFPNYSSELNVNALLLGDSALYLCASSSQGGSYEQYFGPGTRLTVT.

This clonotype was found a few times. The V gene is TRBV7-2, the J gene TRBJ2-7, with D perhaps matching TRBD1 or TRBD2 (5 bases each). The CDR3 is made up of 13 amino acids. V gave up 4 bases and J gave up 6 bases, with 13 bases separating them. Germline V CDR1 and CDR2: SGHTA, FQGNSA. In DNA form, the CDR3 reads TGTGCCAGCAGCTCAGCTCGGGGCTTCGAGCAGTACTTC. It codes for CASSSARGFEQYF.

This clonotype occurred a few times. The chain recombines TRBV29-1 with TRBJ2-7; TRBD1 agrees at 7 bases. The CDR3 is made up of 12 amino acids. Germline CDR1 reads SQVTM; CDR2 reads ANQGSEA. Germline trimming cut 7 bases from V and 5 bases from J; bases unmatched to any gene: 8. CDR3 region: CSGWDSNHEQYF. CDR3 nucleotides: TGCAGCGGGTGGGACAGTAACCACGAGCAGTACTTC.

J is TRBJ2-6 and V is TRBV27, with D tentatively TRBD2 (6 bases). The CDR3 is 15 amino acids. V was clipped by 5 bases and J by 3 bases, with 11 bases between them. Looked up from germline, CDR1 is MNHEY and CDR2 is SMNVEV (reference sequence). CDR3 sequence reads: CASSGRFFGANVLTF. CDR3 bases: TGTGCCAGCAGTGGGAGGTTCTTTGGGGCCAACGTCCTGACTTTC.

This chain uses TRBV2 with TRBJ2-6; possibly TRBD1 for D (6 bases). Trimming shortened V by 6 bases and J by 0 bases, and 12 bases separated the two germline ends. The CDR3 contains 16 residues. The germline CDR1 and CDR2 sequences are SNHLY and FYNNEI. This chain's CDR3 is CASRQGGVSGANVLTF. CDR3 in DNA: TGTGCCAGCAGACAGGGTGGTGTCTCTGGGGCCAACGTCCTGACTTTC.

This clonotype was seen repeatedly, ten times or more. The V gene is TRBV12-3 or TRBV12-4, the J gene TRBJ2-3; a weak D match, TRBD2 (5 bases). Trimming removed 2 bases from V and 5 bases from J, with 5 bases in between. The CDR3 is 12 residues long. The CDR3 bases are TGTGCCAGCAGTTTACGGGGAGATACGCAGTATTTT. It is translated as CASSLRGDTQYF.

This clonotype has ten or more counts. A read error may produce the germline difference seen at one junction end. V usage is TRBV20-1 and J usage is TRBJ1-4; D gene ambiguous. The CDR3 loop spans 10 amino acids. Germline V gene sequence: CDR1 DFQATT, CDR2 SNEGSKA (reference sequence). CDR3: CSASNEKLFF. Written as DNA, the CDR3 is TGCAGTGCTAGTAATGAAAAATTGTTTTTT.

This sequence joins TRBV6-2 or TRBV6-3 and TRBJ1-1, with D possibly TRBD1 on 5 matching bases. Germline assignment: CDR1 MNHEY and CDR2 SVGEGT. The CDR3 has 12 residues. Trimming took off 7 bases at V and 9 bases at J, with 15 bases between the two ends. CDR3 in DNA: TGTGCCAGCAACACAGGTAACCCTCAAGCTTTCTTT. Translated: CASNTGNPQAFF.

The rearrangement uses TRBV20-1 and TRBJ1-4, with D hard to call. The CDR3 runs 14 residues. The germline gives CDR1 DFQATT, CDR2 SNEGSKA (reference sequence). Deletions cut 0 bases from V and 1 base from J, with 6 bases between. The CDR3 nucleotides read TGCAGTGCTAGAGATCACCGAACTAATGAAAAACTGTTTTTT. As protein: CSARDHRTNEKLFF.

The CDR3 loop reads CASSFEIRGGKMADTQYF. The DNA for the CDR3 is TGTGCCAGCAGTTTCGAAATCAGAGGCGGGAAAATGGCGGATACGCAGTATTTT. The chain combines TRBV6-2 or TRBV6-3 with TRBJ2-3, with D perhaps matching TRBD2 (6 bases). The CDR3 loop spans 18 amino acids. In germline, CDR1 is MNHEY, CDR2 SVGEGT. Trimming left V 4 bases short and J 6 bases short, with 26 bases between.

This clonotype was picked up many times. This chain connects TRBV2 to TRBJ2-2; D is uncertain. V lost 8 bases, J lost 1 base, and 14 bases lay in between. CDR1 and CDR2 (germline): SNHLY, FYNNEI. The CDR3 sequence is 15 residues long. DNA of the CDR3: TGTGCCAGCGCCAACGCTCAAATGAACACCGGGGAGCTGTTTTTT. This sequence encodes CASANAQMNTGELFF.

This clonotype has just a few counts. The chain uses TRBV28 and TRBJ1-1, with unresolved D. The germline V gene encodes CDR1 MDHEN and CDR2 SYDVKM. V dropped 5 bases and J dropped 1 base, with 14 bases sitting between them. This CDR3 has 15 residues. CDR3 in amino acids: CASSPPSQWNTEAFF. In DNA form, the CDR3 reads TGTGCCAGCAGTCCACCCTCGCAATGGAACACTGAAGCTTTCTTT. Using reference TRBV28 and TRBJ1-1 for the parts outside the CDR3, the full variable domain is DVKVTQSSRYLVKRTGEKVFLECVQDMDHENMFWYRQDPGLGLRLIYFSYDVKMKEKGDIPEGYSVSREKKERFSLILESASTNQTSMYLCASSPPSQWNTEAFFGQGTRLTVV.

Regarding this clonotype: At one of its ends the junction is not consistent with the germline gene, which may arise from a read error. The chain uses TRBV28 and TRBJ1-5; 7 nucleotides line up with TRBD1. This CDR3 comprises 14 residues. Germline V CDR1 and CDR2: MDHEN, SYDVKM. The DNA for the CDR3 is TGTGCCAGTTTAGTTGGGACAGTCAATCAGCCCCAGCGTTTT. Its protein product is CASLVGTVNQPQRF.

The chain recombines TRBV20-1 with TRBJ1-1; D remains unclear. Per germline, CDR1 DFQATT and CDR2 SNEGSKA (reference sequence). The CDR3 runs 13 residues. The germline V and J ends were trimmed by 1 base and 1 base, with 7 bases remaining between them. The CDR3 sequence is CSARAPQNTEAFF. DNA for the CDR3: TGCAGTGCTAGAGCCCCCCAGAACACTGAAGCTTTCTTT.

This chain uses TRBV18 with TRBJ2-5, with D maybe TRBD1 (6 bases). This CDR3 is 13 amino acids long. Germline CDR1 and CDR2: KGHSH and LQKENI. Trimming removed 3 bases from V and 5 bases from J, with 10 bases in between. The CDR3: CASSPTGPETQYF. In DNA form, the CDR3 reads TGTGCCAGCTCACCTACAGGGCCCGAGACCCAGTACTTC.

About this clonotype: One junction end does not reproduce the germline sequence, and a read error may be involved. V usage is TRBV12-3 or TRBV12-4 and J usage is TRBJ1-3; 8 bases fit TRBD1. The CDR3 sequence is 15 residues long. The CDR3 loop is CTSGARGLAGNTIYF. For the CDR3, the DNA is TGTACCAGCGGGGCCAGGGGGCTTGCTGGAAACACCATATATTTT.

Only a few counts were recorded for this clonotype. The rearrangement uses TRBV28 and TRBJ1-4; D unresolved. This CDR3 comprises 12 residues. Trimming removed 5 bases from V and 3 bases from J, with 4 bases in between. Germline V gives CDR1 MDHEN, CDR2 SYDVKM. The CDR3 DNA sequence: TGTGCCAGCAGTCTCTCTAATGAAAAACTGTTTTTT. It is translated as CASSLSNEKLFF. The whole variable domain, filled in from reference TRBV28 and TRBJ1-4, reads DVKVTQSSRYLVKRTGEKVFLECVQDMDHENMFWYRQDPGLGLRLIYFSYDVKMKEKGDIPEGYSVSREKKERFSLILESASTNQTSMYLCASSLSNEKLFFGSGTQLSVL.